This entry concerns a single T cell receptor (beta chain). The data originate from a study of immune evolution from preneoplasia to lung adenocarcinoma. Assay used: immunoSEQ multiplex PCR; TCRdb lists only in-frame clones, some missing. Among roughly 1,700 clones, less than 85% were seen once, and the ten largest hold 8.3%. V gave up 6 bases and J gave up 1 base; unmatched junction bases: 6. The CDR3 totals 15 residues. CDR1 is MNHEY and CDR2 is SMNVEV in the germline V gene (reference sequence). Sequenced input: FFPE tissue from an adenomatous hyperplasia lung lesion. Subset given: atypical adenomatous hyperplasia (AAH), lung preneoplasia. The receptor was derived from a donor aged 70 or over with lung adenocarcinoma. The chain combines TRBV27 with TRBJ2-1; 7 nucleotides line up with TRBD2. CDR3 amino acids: CASRELARSYNEQFF. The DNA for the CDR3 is TGTGCCAGCAGGGAACTAGCGCGTTCCTACAATGAGCAGTTCTTC.